This T cell receptor (beta chain) was retrieved from a study of blood T cells in healthy people across ages. Study-wide results and caveats: Unknown donor CMV status possibly confounded expanded clonotype changes.

Every donor provided ten milliliters of peripheral blood. Primed by a sample-barcoded 5' primer and a J-beta primer mix, a second PCR proceeded for 7 to 11 cycles. Each sample yielded at least 3 million CDR3-containing paired-end reads. In TCRdb, the 5' RACE reads were re-called with MiXCR into one record per CDR3 protein. The sample shows around 800,000 distinct CDR3 sequences, 60% to 80% of them seen only once. Regarding this clonotype: As yet, its antigen is unknown.

V was cut by 2 bases and J by 9 bases, with 17 bases left in between. The CDR3 contains 15 residues. The sequence came from a young man in good health. Sequencing was carried out using blood. This chain uses TRBV12-3 or TRBV12-4 with TRBJ2-4; TRBD2 is a possible D gene (6 bases). Here the CDR3 reads CASSLSAGRGSIQYF. The CDR3 DNA sequence: TGTGCCAGCAGTTTATCAGCAGGGCGGGGAAGCATTCAGTACTTC.